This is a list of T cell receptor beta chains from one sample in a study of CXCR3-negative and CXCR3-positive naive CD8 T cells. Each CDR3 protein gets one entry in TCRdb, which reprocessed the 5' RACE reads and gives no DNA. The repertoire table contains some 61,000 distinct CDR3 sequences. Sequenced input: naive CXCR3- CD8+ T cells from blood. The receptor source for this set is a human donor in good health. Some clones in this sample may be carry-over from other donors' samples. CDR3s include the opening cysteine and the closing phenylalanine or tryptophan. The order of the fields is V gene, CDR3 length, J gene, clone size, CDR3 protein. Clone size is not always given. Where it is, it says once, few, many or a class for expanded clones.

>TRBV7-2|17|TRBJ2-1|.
CASSLRLIPDPYNEQFF
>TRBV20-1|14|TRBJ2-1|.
CSASEPREANEQFF
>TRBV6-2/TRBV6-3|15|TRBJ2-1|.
CASTQGTSGGNEQFF
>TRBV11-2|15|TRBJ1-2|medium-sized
CASSLLIGTAYGYTF
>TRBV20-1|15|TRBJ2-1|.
CSVPLTGVPYNEQFF
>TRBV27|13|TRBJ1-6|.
CASTWGGWSPLHF
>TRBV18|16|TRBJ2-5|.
CASSHKDFPIQETQYF
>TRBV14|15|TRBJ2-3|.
CASSHLGPGTDTQYF
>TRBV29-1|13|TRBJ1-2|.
CSVESDFNYGHTF
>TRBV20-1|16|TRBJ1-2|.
CSARGDRRSFNYGYTF
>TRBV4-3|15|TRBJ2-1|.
CASSQDPGGPNEQFF
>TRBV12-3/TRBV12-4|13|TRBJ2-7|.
CASSSFSPYEQYF
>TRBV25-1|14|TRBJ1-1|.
CASSPQGAGTEAFF
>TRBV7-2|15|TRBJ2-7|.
CASSLVLAGDYEQYF
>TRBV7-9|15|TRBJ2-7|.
CASSPRRGALYEQYF
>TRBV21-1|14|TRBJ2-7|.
CASSKGGDTYEQYF
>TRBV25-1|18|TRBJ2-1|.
CASSEYFGGPPSYNEQFF
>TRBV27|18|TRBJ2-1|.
CASSLLGTSGVAYNEQFF
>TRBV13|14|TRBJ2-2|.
CASSFGVNTGELFF
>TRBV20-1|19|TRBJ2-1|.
CSARDWEGKTEQNYNEQFF
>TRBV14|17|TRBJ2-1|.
CASSQGVYSGTYNEQFF
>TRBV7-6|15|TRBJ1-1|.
CASSPGTTMNTEAFF
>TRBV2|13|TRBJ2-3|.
CASSQWSLDTQYF
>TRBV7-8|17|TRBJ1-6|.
CASSLVPPTVLGSPLHF
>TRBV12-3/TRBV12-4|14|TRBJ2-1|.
CASNRAPLENEQFF
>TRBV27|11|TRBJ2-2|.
CASSFGQELFF
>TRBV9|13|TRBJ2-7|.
CASSPDWAGEQYF
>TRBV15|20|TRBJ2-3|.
CATSPPGGGSDLVRTDTQYF
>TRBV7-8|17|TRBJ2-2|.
CASSPQGGGVDFGELFF
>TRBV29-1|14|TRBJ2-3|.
CSVGLAGARDTQYF
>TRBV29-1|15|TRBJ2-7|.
CSVEEGRGHPSEQYF
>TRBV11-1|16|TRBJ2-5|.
CASSLGPGGLQETQYF
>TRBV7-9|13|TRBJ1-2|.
CASSTPSLFGYTF
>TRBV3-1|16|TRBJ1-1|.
CASSQEFRGLNTEAFF
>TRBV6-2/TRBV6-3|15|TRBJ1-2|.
CASSATGNPNYGYTF
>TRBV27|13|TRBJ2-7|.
CASSPRGGLRQYF
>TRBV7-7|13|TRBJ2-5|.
CASSLVVRETQYF
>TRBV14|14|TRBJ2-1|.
CASSQVDIYNEQFF
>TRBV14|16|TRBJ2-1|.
CASSPTSGGPLDEQFF
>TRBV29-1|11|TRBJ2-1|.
CSVESGNEQFF